The present entry profiles one T cell receptor beta chain with its context. The sample comes from a study of blood T cell repertoires in COVID-19. Study background: COVID-19 samples collected from the United States, Italy and Spain covered acute and convalescent phases. T cells, B-cell-depleted T cells, or PBMCs supplied cDNA or gDNA.

Germline lookup yields CDR1 GTSNPN and CDR2 SVGIG (reference sequence). Trimming took off 4 bases at V and 6 bases at J, with 15 bases between the two ends. The CDR3 spans 14 residues. In Seattle, patients joined the study during active infection and were tracked longitudinally. As processed by the authors: By means of reference gene primer amplification, nucleated cell counts were estimated. Profiled with immunoSEQ multiplex PCR; TCRdb holds only in-frame clones, not every one. The DNA was the basis for D and trimming; V, J and clone size are from that table. The sample yields some 150,000 clones, around 82% seen once.

This receptor was obtained from a man between 60 and 70 years old with COVID-19, enrolled during active disease. The source material was peripheral blood. The chain recombines TRBV30 with TRBJ1-4; D might be TRBD1 (6 bases). The CDR3 sequence is CAWTRKAGDEKLFF. The CDR3 nucleotides read TGTGCCTGGACCCGGAAGGCAGGGGATGAAAAACTGTTTTTT.